The 10 T cell receptor beta chains below come from one sample, sequenced in a study of human T cells and chemical hapten exposure. Time point denoted: pre-sensitization, week 0. Stated treatment: therapeutic diphenylcyclopropenone sensitization with weekly scalp DPC. MiXCR, run by TCRdb on the RACE reads, gives a single entry per CDR3 protein. The sample shows some 38,000 distinct CDR3 sequences, roughly 7.2% of them seen only once. Sequences were derived from whole blood, sampled in connection with sensitization to the hapten diphenylcyclopropenone (DPC). Receptors originate from a woman in her forties or fifties with alopecia areata. Some clones in this sample may be carry-over from other donors' samples.

This clonotype was counted ten times or more. The chain recombines TRBV4-1 with TRBJ1-3; D is undetermined. Trimming shortened V by 0 bases and J by 0 bases, and 12 bases separated the two germline ends. Germline loops: CDR1 MGHRA, CDR2 YSYEKL. The CDR3 totals 17 residues. This CDR3 is CASSQDLGSHSGNTIYF. The DNA of the CDR3 is TGCGCCAGCAGCCAAGACCTGGGGAGCCACTCTGGAAACACCATATATTTT.

A few counts support this clonotype. V usage is TRBV29-1 and J usage is TRBJ2-4, with D possibly being TRBD1 (7 bases). This CDR3 has 12 residues. With 3 bases removed from V and 9 bases from J, the gap between germline ends came to 12 bases. CDR1 SQVTM and CDR2 ANQGSEA come from the germline V gene. CDR3 residues: CSVEQGGGIQYF. CDR3 DNA sequence: TGCAGCGTTGAGCAGGGGGGCGGCATTCAGTACTTC.

The chain recombines TRBV7-3 with TRBJ2-2; tentatively, D is TRBD1 or TRBD2 (5 bases each). This CDR3 contains 15 residues. The germline V and J ends were trimmed by 3 bases and 5 bases, with 13 bases remaining between them. CDR1 is SGHTA and CDR2 is FQGTGA in the germline V gene. The DNA of the CDR3 is TGTGCCAGCAGCTTTTCTAGAGGGGCGACCGGGGAGCTGTTTTTT. This sequence encodes CASSFSRGATGELFF.

In this sample, this clonotype turned up many times. The chain joins TRBV7-2 to TRBJ2-2; 15 nucleotides match TRBD2. The trim removed 5 bases at V and 5 bases at J, leaving 15 bases unmatched. Germline V gives CDR1 SGHTA, CDR2 FQGNSA. The CDR3 runs to 20 residues. The CDR3 sequence is CASSPRGLAGGFGMTGELFF. CDR3 DNA: TGTGCCAGCAGCCCCAGGGGACTAGCGGGAGGTTTTGGGATGACCGGGGAGCTGTTTTTT.

This clonotype has a handful of counts. The chain has TRBV7-6 and TRBJ2-7; 11 bases are a match to TRBD2. Trimming removed 5 bases from V and 4 bases from J; junction bases left unmatched: 16. CDR3 length: 18 residues. The germline V gene has CDR1 SGHVS and CDR2 FNYEAQ. The CDR3 protein is CASSPRGPTSGSSYEQYF. In DNA form, the CDR3 reads TGTGCCAGCAGCCCCAGAGGCCCAACTAGCGGGAGTAGTTACGAGCAGTACTTC. Full variable domain (outside the CDR3, taken from reference TRBV7-6 and TRBJ2-7): GAGVSQSPRYKVTKRGQDVALRCDPISGHVSLYWYRQALGQGPEFLTYFNYEAQQDKSGLPNDRFSAERPEGSISTLTIQRTEQRDSAMYRCASSPRGPTSGSSYEQYFGPGTRLTVT.

This clonotype was recorded at least ten times. The rearrangement joins TRBV14 to TRBJ2-2; the D gene is possibly TRBD1 (5 bases). There are 17 residues in the CDR3. The germline V gene encodes CDR1 SGHDN and CDR2 FVKESK. V dropped 7 bases and J dropped 0 bases, with 18 bases sitting between them. Here the CDR3 reads CASTGRAVGPNTGELFF. The CDR3 DNA is TGTGCCAGCACCGGGCGAGCCGTGGGGCCGAACACCGGGGAGCTGTTTTTT.

The sample holds many counts of this clonotype. The chain uses TRBV7-3 and TRBJ1-1; possible D gene TRBD1, 5 bases. Germline CDR1 and CDR2: SGHTA and FQGTGA. V lost 6 bases, J lost 4 bases, and 15 bases lay in between. This CDR3 contains 14 residues. This chain's CDR3 is CASRAYGGSTEAFF. For the CDR3, the DNA is TGTGCCAGCAGAGCCTACGGGGGGAGCACTGAAGCTTTCTTT.

J is TRBJ2-1 and V is TRBV19; TRBD2 agrees at 8 bases. The V gene's germline CDR1 is LNHDA and CDR2 SQIVND (reference sequence). The CDR3 totals 13 residues. J was trimmed by 12 bases and V by 1 base; bases with no gene match: 5. The CDR3 DNA is TGTGCCAGTAGTATAGGCGGGGGGCGAGGGCAGTTCTTC. It encodes CASSIGGGRGQFF.

The chain employs TRBV29-1 and TRBJ1-2; the D gene is possibly TRBD1 (5 bases). The V gene lost 6 bases and the J gene lost 5 bases, with 16 bases spanning the gap. Germline CDR1 SQVTM, CDR2 ANQGSEA. The CDR3 consists of 13 residues. The CDR3 bases are TGCAGCGTAGCTCATGGGGCAGGGTATGGCTACACCTTC. It encodes CSVAHGAGYGYTF.

This clonotype has a count of ten or more. This chain joins TRBV27 and TRBJ2-7; maybe TRBD1 (6 bases). Germline-derived CDR1 and CDR2 are MNHEY and SMNVEV (reference sequence). This CDR3 contains 13 residues. V lost 5 bases to trimming and J lost 5 bases, with 13 bases between them. The CDR3 bases are TGTGCCAGCAGTCGAACAGGGAACGACGAGCAGTACTTC. The encoded protein is CASSRTGNDEQYF.